Included here is one T cell receptor (beta chain) sequence, with context. Which antigen it targets is not known. No much larger clone exists at a distance of one base, and base qualities are not known. Receptor libraries were prepared by the immunoSEQ multiplex PCR assay. Roughly 10^5 TCR templates per sample were assayed on the deep sequencing platform. Genomic DNA extracted from sorted T cells was used for TCRbeta CDR3 sequencing. In the original analysis: The R programming language was used for the clonal analysis of the TCRbeta CDR3 data. Comparing unstimulated samples against CFSE-low samples taken after the reaction was how alloreactive CD4+ and CD8+ clones were defined. Alloreactive CD4+ clones were assigned to regulatory or non-regulatory origin by matching sequences to sorted unstimulated Treg and non-Treg repertoires. The source is immuneACCESS, and TCRdb retained only in-frame sequences with V and J called. Part of the clones is not carried over; for the studies checked, unresolved V genes explain less than half of this, and the remainder is unexplained. The DNA gave D and trimming, while V, J and clone size come from that table. Across this sample there are 85,000 to 95,000 clones, with 94% seen only once. The top ten clonotypes cover roughly 0.3% of the sample.

Trimming removed 4 bases from V and 1 base from J, leaving 16 bases between the germline ends. Reading the germline V gene (reference sequence) gives CDR1 PRHDT and CDR2 FYEKMQ. The CDR3, cysteine through phenylalanine, is 16 amino acids long. Only the CDR3 portion is preserved as DNA: 48 bases, with reading frame beginning at the first base. These data belong to a study of siplizumab effects on memory and regulatory T cells (dated by TCRdb to between 2018 and 2021). Background on the whole study: The effect of the anti-CD2 antibody siplizumab on alloreactive T-cell subsets was examined in allogeneic mixed lymphocyte reactions constructed from human PBMCs.

The investigation overall reported the following: Unstimulated naive T cells appeared more diverse than memory T cells, and naive cells seemed to contribute substantially to the alloresponse. Because sequences at frequencies below about 10^-5 were poorly captured, only a minor fraction of alloreactive clones could be mapped back to unstimulated subsets. The suppressive function of proliferating Tregs from siplizumab cultures was not functionally confirmed. A naive or memory phenotype could not be assigned to roughly 80-95% of proliferating CD4+ or CD8+ clones. Of the alloreactive CD4+ clones that could be mapped, the Treg-derived share averaged about 67% with siplizumab compared with 25% to 30% in control reactions. Siplizumab significantly lowered the cumulative frequency of alloreactive sequences that could be traced to unstimulated CD4+ memory T cells.

TCRbeta CDR3 sequencing was performed on sorted unstimulated T cells and on proliferating T cells recovered from mixed lymphocyte reactions. Fresh whole blood from approximately ten HLA-typed healthy donors was used to isolate PBMCs. Unstimulated CD4+ non-regulatory T cells were FACS-sorted to map the origin of alloreactive clones. The specimen sequenced was non-Treg CD4+ T cells sorted from blood. The meaning of the sample's cell subset or site label: FACS-sorted unstimulated CD4+ non-regulatory T cells. Rearrangement joined TRBV13 to TRBJ2-5; the D region possibly corresponds to TRBD1 (6 bases align). The receptor's source is a human donor in good health. The nucleotide sequence reads as follows: TGTGCCAGCAGCTCCCGTAGGACAGCTGCCCAAGAGACCCAGTACTTC. Translation gives CASSSRRTAAQETQYF. The reference TRBV13 and TRBJ2-5 proteins fill in what lies around the CDR3, so the full variable domain reads AAGVIQSPRHLIKEKRETATLKCYPIPRHDTVYWYQQGPGQDPQFLISFYEKMQSDKGSIPDRFSAQQFSDYHSELNMSSLELGDSALYFCASSSRRTAAQETQYFGPGTRLLVL.